This TCR beta chain was profiled in a study of T-cell reconstitution after alpha-beta-depleted transplantation in children (dated by TCRdb to 2016 to 2018). About the full investigation: Using TCR repertoire profiling, the study followed T-cell immune reconstitution in a quantitative way in children after TCRalphabeta/CD19-depleted allogeneic hematopoietic cell transplantation.

The treatment or condition label, read with the paper, signifies: allogeneic hematopoietic cell transplantation with graft depleted of TCRalphabeta T cells and CD19 B cells. The children who served as transplant recipients had been given grafts of TCRalphabeta/CD19-depleted allogeneic hematopoietic cells. The research as a whole found: In some patients, the high TCRbeta diversity seen at day 60 was put down to recipient T cells and intrathymic progenitors that had survived conditioning. Hyperexpanded clone frequencies declined over subsequent months; after one year, T-cell counts and TCRbeta diversity were mostly attributed to newly produced T cells. Apparently early alphabetaT-cell count recovery about two months after transplant reportedly relied on only several hundred rapidly expanded clones derived from non-depleted graft cells.

As for this clonotype: Its cognate antigen has yet to be identified. No base-level quality is on record; no much larger clone is a single base apart.

Receptor amplification or capture employed PCR. The sequencing machine was an Illumina HiSeq 2500. To normalize quantification of the TCRbeta repertoire, the TCR libraries were built with molecular barcoding that relied on unique molecular identifiers. The public reads were reanalyzed by TCRdb: fastp trimming at Q25, MiXCR alignment, in-frame beta chains only. Rows with a matching CDR3 protein are joined into one entry that keeps the most common DNA and genes. Recorded for this sample are 530,000 or so distinct CDR3 sequences; 27% of them occurred a single time. The top ten hold 36% of the sample. V is reduced by 3 bases and J by 1 base, leaving a spacing of 12 bases between them. From its cysteine to its phenylalanine, the CDR3 spans 15 amino acids. Of all the DNA, just the CDR3 is kept, 45 bases in frame from base 1. CDR1 is given as SGHRS and CDR2 as YFSETQ, both from the germline V gene.

The chain uses TRBV5-1 and TRBJ2-3; TRBD2 is perhaps the D gene, given 6 matching bases. The sequences come from PBMCs, collected before TCRalphabeta/CD19-depleted stem cell transplant. The sequence was collected from a boy under two years old with Wiskott-Aldrich syndrome, due to receive a stem cell transplant. The nucleotides are TGCGCCAGCAGCTCCGCGCGGGACGGCACAGATACGCAGTATTTT. It codes for CASSSARDGTDTQYF.